This TCR beta chain appears in the sequencing data of a study of identical twins. This clonotype was counted between two and nine times. TCRdb itself ran the 5' RACE reads through MiXCR, one entry per CDR3 protein. The sample includes a few hundred thousand distinct CDR3 sequences, 20% to 25% seen only once; the top ten take about 3%. This CDR3 has 15 residues. Trimming cost V 2 bases and J 0 bases, with 9 bases left between them. Per germline, CDR1 SGHRS and CDR2 YFSETQ. The same data also contributed to another study, on T cells expressing NK-cell markers. That paper notes: Researchers report these clonotypes also headed the CD3+CD56-NKG2C+ fraction in several donors.

The gene calls are TRBV5-1 and TRBJ1-3; a weak D match, TRBD1 (6 bases). Specimen: CD4+ T cells sorted from blood. This receptor was identified in a woman under 30 in good health. The CDR3 region has the DNA TGCGCCAGCAGCTTAGGGACACCCTCTGGAAACACCATATATTTT. The encoded protein is CASSLGTPSGNTIYF.